This T cell receptor (beta chain) was profiled in a study of a mutant IDH1 vaccine in newly diagnosed glioma. The CDR3 covers 15 residues. V gave up 6 bases and J gave up 2 bases, with 17 bases separating them. The germline gives CDR1 WSHSY, CDR2 SAAADI. The time point is: week 23, last vaccination. A 20-mer mutant IDH1 peptide at 300 ug was injected subcutaneously with topical imiquimod. With respect to this clone: Its antigen remains unknown.

Study-wide findings and caveats: There seemed to be no relation between pseudoprogression and changes in top peripheral T cell clonotypes.

Sequenced by immunoSEQ multiplex PCR; TCRdb stores in-frame clones only, minus some. The repertoire holds tens of thousands of clones, with over 70% as singletons. The TCR was taken from a man aged 18 to 29 with glioma. Sequenced material: PBMCs, taken from a glioma patient whose treatment included an IDH1 peptide vaccine. The rearrangement links TRBV10-2 to TRBJ2-7; D perhaps matches TRBD1 (6 bases). The CDR3 sequence: CASSAPGTSTYEQYF. In nucleotides, the CDR3 is TGCGCCAGCAGCGCCCCGGGGACATCCACCTACGAGCAGTACTTC.